The sample holds many counts of the clone carrying this T cell receptor beta chain. Its antigen is still unknown. The read gets to within 3 residues of the CDR3 end, and the germline J gene fills in the rest. The source of the sample is a study of T cell clonality in common variable immunodeficiency. Points from the study as a whole: The cause of increased CVID clonality remains unclear without subpopulation sequencing. Reportedly, TCR beta sequences from common variable immunodeficiency showed fewer deletions and N-nucleotide insertions. TCRbeta clonality was increased in CVID versus healthy controls.

Sequencing input was equivalent genomic DNA from CVID and controls. Assay used: immunoSEQ multiplex PCR; TCRdb lists only in-frame clones, some missing. The sample presents approximately 45,000 clones, none singletons. Germline CDR1 SEHNR, CDR2 FQNEAQ (reference sequence). The CDR3 length is 13 residues. V was cut by 3 bases and J by 1 base, with 6 bases left in between. V is TRBV7-9 and J is TRBJ1-1, with D unclear. The clonotype originates from a person aged 18 to 75 in good health. The source material was peripheral blood mononuclear cells. Partial CDR3 DNA: TGTGCCAGCAGCTTGGCAGGGAACACTGAA. Protein sequence: CASSLAGNTE. The full CDR3 is CASSLAGNTEAFF. Complete variable domain (other parts from reference TRBV7-9 and TRBJ1-1): DTGVSQNPRHKITKRGQNVTFRCDPISEHNRLYWYRQTLGQGPEFLTYFQNEAQLEKSRLLSDRFSAERPKGSFSTLEIQRTEQGDSAMYLCASSLAGNTEAFFGQGTRLTVV.